Following are 28 T cell receptor beta chains from one sample sequenced in a study of post-analysis software for immune sequencing data. Points from the study as a whole: Patients showed TRBV5-6, TRBV5-1 and TRBV20-1 among five TRBV segments more frequent than in controls.

Their recognized antigens are unknown. The TCR beta cDNA libraries carried unique molecular identifiers. One entry per CDR3 protein results from TCRdb running MiXCR on the PCR reads. The sample has approximately 440,000 distinct CDR3 sequences, roughly 45% seen once. The sample taken for sequencing was blood. The receptor source for this set is a girl between 5 and 17 years old with multiple sclerosis.

V is TRBV4-1 and J is TRBJ2-1; 7 bases match TRBD1. The germline V gene encodes CDR1 MGHRA and CDR2 YSYEKL. With V trimmed by 4 bases and J by 5 bases, 8 bases remained unmatched. The CDR3 has 15 residues. DNA for the CDR3: TGCGCCAGCAGCCCCTTGACCGACAGGGACAATGAGCAGTTCTTC. Translating gives CASSPLTDRDNEQFF.

This clonotype was recorded once. The chain uses TRBV7-8 and TRBJ1-2, with D maybe TRBD1 (5 bases). In germline, CDR1 is SGHVS, CDR2 FQNEAQ. Trimming pared 0 bases from V and 3 bases from J, leaving 8 bases between. The CDR3 length is 14 residues. CDR3 sequence reads: CASSLAGVDYGYTF. As DNA, the CDR3 is TGTGCCAGCAGCTTAGCAGGGGTGGACTATGGCTACACCTTC.

In its sample, this clonotype was seen a few times. This chain uses TRBV5-1 with TRBJ1-2; D is perhaps TRBD1 (6 bases). Trimming shortened V by 3 bases and J by 0 bases, and 15 bases separated the two germline ends. CDR1 SGHRS and CDR2 YFSETQ come from the germline V gene. This CDR3 spans 16 amino acids. The CDR3 loop reads CASSSDPGAANYGYTF. CDR3 coding DNA: TGCGCCAGCAGCTCAGATCCGGGGGCGGCTAACTATGGCTACACCTTC.

This clonotype was observed a handful of times. The chain combines TRBV11-2 with TRBJ2-7; TRBD2 might be the D (7 bases). The germline V gene has CDR1 SGHAT and CDR2 FQNNGV. This CDR3 comprises 15 residues. Trimming removed 2 bases from V and 4 bases from J, with 15 bases in between. This CDR3 reads CASSLLRGGGYEQYF. As DNA, the CDR3 is TGTGCCAGCAGCTTACTTAGGGGGGGAGGGTACGAGCAGTACTTC.

Note on this clonotype: One junction end does not reproduce the germline sequence, and a read error may be involved. The chain uses TRBV6-5 and TRBJ2-6, with 7 bases lining up with TRBD2. Germline V gives CDR1 MNHEY, CDR2 SVGAGI. CDR3 length: 16 residues. The CDR3: CAGSYWEGAGANVLTF. CDR3 bases: TGTGCCGGCAGTTATTGGGAGGGCGCTGGGGCCAACGTCCTGACTTTC.

The chain joins TRBV7-3 to TRBJ2-3; TRBD2 is a possible D gene (5 bases). The CDR3 consists of 16 residues. Germline CDR1 reads SGHTA; CDR2 reads FQGTGA. V was trimmed by 5 bases and J by 5 bases, leaving 20 bases between them. The CDR3 coding sequence is TGTGCCAGCAGCCCCCGGGGAAGTGGTTTTGAAGATACGCAGTATTTT. Its protein product is CASSPRGSGFEDTQYF.

Written as DNA, the CDR3 is TGTGCCAGCAGCTCACCGGGATTGGGGGGTTCGTACGAGCAGTACTTC. It encodes CASSSPGLGGSYEQYF. The genes are TRBV7-3 and TRBJ2-7; possibly TRBD2 for D (6 bases). This CDR3 comprises 16 residues. Looked up from germline, CDR1 is SGHTA and CDR2 is FQGTGA. V lost 4 bases to trimming and J lost 4 bases, with 20 bases between them.

The chain carries TRBV20-1 and TRBJ2-1; a weak D match, TRBD2 (5 bases). CDR3 length equals 14 residues. V was pared by 3 bases and J by 8 bases, with 17 bases between. CDR1 is DFQATT, CDR2 SNEGSKA, per germline (reference sequence). CDR3 DNA sequence: TGCAGTGCTAGGGGAGTCCGAGGGTGGGATGAGCAGTTCTTC. The encoded protein is CSARGVRGWDEQFF.

This clonotype was observed a handful of times. The rearrangement uses TRBV7-6 and TRBJ2-5, with D uncertain. The V gene's germline CDR1 is SGHVS and CDR2 FNYEAQ. The CDR3 is 13 amino acids. V was clipped by 5 bases and J by 4 bases, with 11 bases between them. CDR3 residues: CASSNTRRETQYF. CDR3 coding DNA: TGTGCCAGCAGCAACACGAGAAGAGAGACCCAGTACTTC. Supplemented by reference TRBV7-6 and TRBJ2-5, the full variable domain reads GAGVSQSPRYKVTKRGQDVALRCDPISGHVSLYWYRQALGQGPEFLTYFNYEAQQDKSGLPNDRFSAERPEGSISTLTIQRTEQRDSAMYRCASSNTRRETQYFGPGTRLLVL.

CDR3 nucleotide sequence: TGTGCCAGCAGTCCCCTATCTTGGGTCGGGACAGAAAAAGTGAACACTGAAGCTTTCTTT. Its protein product is CASSPLSWVGTEKVNTEAFF. The J gene is TRBJ1-1, the V gene TRBV6-1, with 7 bases aligning to TRBD1. V gave up 5 bases and J gave up 0 bases; unmatched junction bases: 21. The germline V gene encodes CDR1 MNHNS and CDR2 SASEGT. The CDR3 totals 20 residues.

As regards this clonotype: One junction end disagrees with the germline gene, perhaps due to a read error. This sequence joins TRBV5-1 and TRBJ1-2; 7 bases line up with TRBD1. CDR1 is SGHRS and CDR2 is YFSETQ in the germline V gene. This CDR3 is 16 amino acids long. This CDR3 reads CASSLGGTETNYDYTF. For the CDR3, the DNA is TGCGCCAGCAGCTTGGGCGGGACAGAGACAAACTATGACTACACCTTC. Filled out from reference TRBV5-1 and TRBJ1-2, the complete variable domain reads KAGVTQTPRYLIKTRGQQVTLSCSPISGHRSVSWYQQTPGQGLQFLFEYFSETQRNKGNFPGRFSGRQFSNSRSEMNVSTLELGDSALYLCASSLGGTETNYDYTFGSGTRLTVV.

This chain uses TRBV5-5 with TRBJ2-3; D gene ambiguous. From germline, CDR1 is SGHKS and CDR2 YYEKEE (reference sequence). V was clipped by 0 bases and J by 5 bases, with 10 bases between them. CDR3 length equals 14 residues. The DNA of the CDR3 is TGTGCCAGCAGCTTGGGAGGTGACCGAGATACGCAGTATTTT. It yields the protein CASSLGGDRDTQYF.

V gene TRBV20-1 combines with J gene TRBJ2-3; 9 nucleotides agree with TRBD2. Germline CDR1 is DFQATT and CDR2 is SNEGSKA (reference sequence). The CDR3 runs 15 residues. The J segment lost 5 bases and the V segment lost 3 bases, leaving 9 bases of the junction unmatched. The CDR3 loop is CSASRVAGAEDTQYF. CDR3 coding DNA: TGCAGTGCTAGTCGGGTAGCGGGAGCCGAAGATACGCAGTATTTT.

The J gene is TRBJ2-5, the V gene TRBV2; D is possibly TRBD1 or TRBD2 (5 bases each). TRBJ2-7 explains the end of the DNA better; the J call may be wrong. Germline V lookup: CDR1 SNHLY, CDR2 FYNNEI. The CDR3 spans 13 residues. CDR3 sequence: CASSEGPSYEQYF. The DNA of the CDR3 is TGTGCCAGCAGTGAGGGACCGAGCTACGAGCAGTACTTC.

The V gene is TRBV7-8, the J gene TRBJ2-7; 7 positions match TRBD1. The CDR3 extends over 14 amino acids. In germline, CDR1 is SGHVS, CDR2 FQNEAQ. Losses at the gene ends were 5 bases for V and 4 bases for J; bases not matched to a gene: 8. The CDR3 DNA follows: TGTGCCAGCAGCCCAGGGGGAATAGGGTACGAGCAGTACTTC. Amino acid sequence: CASSPGGIGYEQYF.

This chain links TRBV20-1 with TRBJ2-5; TRBD2 agrees at 12 bases. Unmatched junction bases numbered 5, after V lost 4 bases and J lost 5 bases. The CDR3 sequence is 14 residues long. The germline CDR1 and CDR2 sequences are DFQATT and SNEGSKA (reference sequence). Written as DNA, the CDR3 is TGCAGTGCTACCTGGACTAGCGGGAAGGAGACCCAGTACTTC. Translating gives CSATWTSGKETQYF.

This clonotype turned up a few times. The J gene is TRBJ2-5, the V gene TRBV12-3 or TRBV12-4; no clear D. The J call is in doubt because the DNA end fits TRBJ2-7 better. The CDR3 covers 14 residues. CDR3 in DNA: TGTGCCAGCAGTTTTTGGCTAGTAGGTTCCGAGCAGTACTTC. Its protein product is CASSFWLVGSEQYF.

This sequence joins TRBV5-1 and TRBJ2-5; D may be TRBD2 (5 bases). The DNA end favors TRBJ2-7, so the J call may be wrong. The CDR3 loop spans 13 amino acids. Looked up from germline, CDR1 is SGHRS and CDR2 is YFSETQ. The CDR3 nucleotides are TGCGCCAGCAGCTTTTACTCAGGAGGCGAGCAGTACTTC. As protein: CASSFYSGGEQYF.

The chain has TRBV6-6 and TRBJ1-6; TRBD1 is a possible D gene (5 bases). The length of the CDR3 is 15 residues. The germline gives CDR1 MNHNY, CDR2 SVGAGI (reference sequence). The V and J ends lost 4 bases and 9 bases respectively, with 16 bases between them. The CDR3 reads CASSFGADMTSPLHF. CDR3 coding DNA: TGTGCCAGCAGTTTTGGGGCAGATATGACTTCACCCCTCCACTTT.

This clonotype was recorded only once. The V and J genes are TRBV18 and TRBJ1-1; D gene uncertain. Germline V lookup: CDR1 KGHSH, CDR2 LQKENI. V was trimmed by 0 bases and J by 7 bases, leaving 12 bases between them. The CDR3 length is 14 residues. CDR3 coding DNA: TGTGCCAGCTCACCACCAATATCAGGTAGTGAAGCTTTCTTT. Its protein product is CASSPPISGSEAFF.

The chain has TRBV20-1 and TRBJ2-2; the D is unclear. The CDR3 spans 13 residues. Germline V gene data show CDR1 as DFQATT and CDR2 as SNEGSKA (reference sequence). V was shortened by 3 bases and J by 3 bases, with 8 bases between the two germline ends. The CDR3 nucleotides read TGCAGTGCTAGGGAAGGGCACACCGGGGAGCTGTTTTTT. Translated: CSAREGHTGELFF.

This clonotype was recorded only once. V is TRBV20-1 and J is TRBJ1-1; TRBD1 matches 8 bases. Germline loops: CDR1 DFQATT, CDR2 SNEGSKA (reference sequence). The CDR3 length is 13 residues. The V segment lost 5 bases and the J segment 13 bases; nucleotides outside the gene matches: 15. In DNA, the CDR3 is TGCAGTGCTCGTCAGGGGGCCCCCGTCGTGGATTTCTTT. This translates into CSARQGAPVVDFF.

The chain uses TRBV10-3 and TRBJ1-5, with 7 bases lining up with TRBD1. Per the germline V gene, CDR1 is ENHRY and CDR2 is SYGVKD. This CDR3 has 18 residues. V lost 0 bases and J lost 2; bases outside the gene matches: 10. In DNA form, the CDR3 reads TGTGCCATCAGTGAGTCGTATCCCGGACAGGACGGCAATCAGCCCCAGCATTTT. The encoded protein is CAISESYPGQDGNQPQHF.

This clonotype qualifies as medium-sized (0.01 to 0.1%). This chain links TRBV29-1 with TRBJ2-1; D uncertain. CDR1 is SQVTM, CDR2 ANQGSEA, per germline. Trimming took 3 bases from V and 4 from J, leaving 4 bases between them. This CDR3 region has 11 residues. CDR3 residues: CSVEGYNEQFF. The CDR3, as DNA: TGCAGCGTTGAGGGTTACAATGAGCAGTTCTTC.

A few counts support this clonotype. The V gene is TRBV28, the J gene TRBJ2-7; 7 nucleotides match TRBD1. Germline CDR1 MDHEN, CDR2 SYDVKM. This CDR3 region has 14 residues. The junction had 11 bases not matched to a gene; V was cut back by 9 bases and J by 3 bases. CDR3 coding DNA: TGTGCCAGTAAACAGGGGATGCTTTTCTACGAGCAGTACTTC. Translation gives CASKQGMLFYEQYF.

About this clonotype itself: The conserved final phenylalanine or tryptophan is absent from the CDR3, which likely points to a read error. The rearrangement joins TRBV4-1 to TRBJ2-2; possibly TRBD2 for D (6 bases). CDR3 length: 17 residues. CDR1 and CDR2 from the germline V gene are MGHRA and YSYEKL. Trimming shortened V by 4 bases and J by 3 bases, and 18 bases separated the two germline ends. The CDR3: CASSPGLSQRYTGELFC. The DNA for the CDR3 is TGCGCCAGCAGCCCGGGACTCTCCCAGCGGTACACCGGGGAGCTGTTTTGT.

The V gene is TRBV2, the J gene TRBJ2-7; D ambiguous. Trimming left V 6 bases short and J 4 bases short, with 10 bases between. The CDR3 extends over 12 amino acids. Germline V gene sequence: CDR1 SNHLY, CDR2 FYNNEI. The CDR3 region is CASRGTNYEQYF. The CDR3 region has the DNA TGTGCCAGCAGGGGCACAAATTACGAGCAGTACTTC.

This chain uses TRBV7-3 with TRBJ1-5; the D gene is possibly TRBD1 (5 bases). Germline V gene lookup returns CDR1 SGHTA and CDR2 FQGTGA. Trimming removed 6 bases at V and 4 bases at J, with 19 bases between. This CDR3 is built from 16 residues. This CDR3 reads CASSDAGTLRNQPQHF. The CDR3 DNA is TGTGCCAGCAGTGATGCCGGGACCCTAAGGAATCAGCCCCAGCATTTT.